This T cell receptor beta chain is drawn from a study of T cells in tuberculosis. Study-level information: In South Africa, adults with active tuberculosis were compared with IGRA-negative and latently infected IGRA-positive adolescents.

The repertoire was sequenced with immunoSEQ multiplex PCR; TCRdb's copy has only in-frame clones and lacks some. The sample lists 30,000 to 40,000 clones, 90% to 95% occurring once. Tuberculin skin test and IGRA determined adolescents' latent tuberculosis status at entry. As regards this clone: Its antigen is as yet unknown.

Whole-study findings and limits: Active tuberculosis cases were adults; controls were adolescents. Using the GMM-specific repertoire gave over 80% accuracy versus around 70% with motifs.

Germline CDR1 SGHAT, CDR2 FQNNGV. The CDR3 is 15 residues long. The V end was cut by 6 bases, the J end by 0 bases, with 14 bases between. The sequence was collected from a donor aged 10-30 years with latent tuberculosis or without tuberculosis infection. The rearrangement joins TRBV11-2 to TRBJ1-2, with a possible D match to TRBD1 (6 bases). Material: PBMCs. CDR3 DNA sequence: TGTGCCAGCAGGTCTCTCAGGGGTACTAACTATGGCTACACCTTC. This encodes CASRSLRGTNYGYTF.